A single T cell receptor beta chain is shown here with its context. Per the study methods: Reference gene primer amplification gave estimated nucleated cell counts. Measured with immunoSEQ multiplex PCR; TCRdb has only the in-frame clones, and not every one. That table gives V, J and clone size, and the DNA gave D and trimming. The sample has 150,000 to 200,000 clones; roughly four fifths are singletons. The source of the sample is a study of blood T cell repertoires in COVID-19. Study summary: The origin of the acute and convalescent COVID-19 samples was the United States, Italy and Spain. Sample material is recorded as cDNA or gDNA derived from T cells, B-cell-depleted T cells, or PBMCs.

J was trimmed by 8 bases and V by 6 bases; bases with no gene match: 4. Per the germline V gene, CDR1 is MRHNA and CDR2 is SNTAGT. The CDR3 is 13 amino acids. The rearrangement links TRBV6-4 to TRBJ2-1; 10 bases match TRBD1. The clonotype comes from a woman older than 75 with acute or convalescent COVID-19. Sequenced material: peripheral blood. CDR3 sequence (DNA): TGTGCCAGCAGCCGGGACAGGGGTTATGAGCAGTTCTTC. It is translated as CASSRDRGYEQFF.